Each of the 5 T cell receptor beta chains below was sequenced from the same sample in a study of cytomegalovirus exposure and HLA in healthy donors. Vbeta (60) and Jbeta (13) primers were used in the PCR. The protocol was immunoSEQ multiplex PCR, while the TCRdb copy is restricted to in-frame clones and leaves out a portion. The sample lists approximately 100,000 clones, 65% to 90% occurring once. Sequencing input: PBMCs. These receptors came from a woman between 18 and 30 years old in good health and CMV-seronegative.

The chain carries TRBV30 and TRBJ2-3, with D possibly TRBD1 on 5 matching bases. Trimming shortened V by 8 bases and J by 1 base, and 16 bases separated the two germline ends. The CDR3 covers 14 residues. Germline loops: CDR1 GTSNPN, CDR2 SVGIG (reference sequence). CDR3 sequence: CARKTGAGTDTQYF. Written as DNA, the CDR3 is TGTGCCCGCAAAACAGGAGCCGGCACAGATACGCAGTATTTT.

The rearrangement links TRBV29-1 to TRBJ2-7; D is undetermined. CDR1 and CDR2 from the germline V gene are SQVTM and ANQGSEA. The CDR3 covers 13 residues. V dropped 8 bases and J dropped 2 bases, with 16 bases sitting between them. As DNA, the CDR3 is TGCAGCCCCGACATCCACCAAACCTACGAGCAGTACTTC. Translating gives CSPDIHQTYEQYF.

The chain combines TRBV27 with TRBJ1-2; D might be TRBD1 (6 bases). Germline V gives CDR1 MNHEY, CDR2 SMNVEV (reference sequence). The CDR3 runs to 18 residues. V lost 3 bases and J lost 0, with 20 bases in between. This chain's CDR3 is CASSFLSGRGPANYGYTF. In DNA form, the CDR3 reads TGTGCCAGCAGTTTTCTAAGCGGCAGGGGTCCGGCTAACTATGGCTACACCTTC.

This sequence joins TRBV5-1 and TRBJ2-2; 10 bases line up with TRBD2. V shed 0 bases and J 7 bases; nucleotides not matched to a gene: 0. The CDR3 has 14 amino acids. Germline CDR1 SGHRS, CDR2 YFSETQ. The CDR3 here is CASSLGLAGGELFF. CDR3 coding DNA: TGCGCCAGCAGCTTGGGACTAGCGGGCGGGGAGCTGTTTTTT. Full variable domain (rest looked up from reference TRBV5-1 and TRBJ2-2): KAGVTQTPRYLIKTRGQQVTLSCSPISGHRSVSWYQQTPGQGLQFLFEYFSETQRNKGNFPGRFSGRQFSNSRSEMNVSTLELGDSALYLCASSLGLAGGELFFGEGSRLTVL.

This chain links TRBV30 with TRBJ2-7, with TRBD1 as a possible D gene (5 bases). Deletions cut 2 bases from V and 2 bases from J, with 10 bases between. Germline V CDR1 and CDR2: GTSNPN, SVGIG (reference sequence). The CDR3 is made up of 13 amino acids. This chain's CDR3 is CAWSNRPTYEQYF. The CDR3 DNA reads as TGTGCCTGGAGTAACAGGCCGACCTACGAGCAGTACTTC.